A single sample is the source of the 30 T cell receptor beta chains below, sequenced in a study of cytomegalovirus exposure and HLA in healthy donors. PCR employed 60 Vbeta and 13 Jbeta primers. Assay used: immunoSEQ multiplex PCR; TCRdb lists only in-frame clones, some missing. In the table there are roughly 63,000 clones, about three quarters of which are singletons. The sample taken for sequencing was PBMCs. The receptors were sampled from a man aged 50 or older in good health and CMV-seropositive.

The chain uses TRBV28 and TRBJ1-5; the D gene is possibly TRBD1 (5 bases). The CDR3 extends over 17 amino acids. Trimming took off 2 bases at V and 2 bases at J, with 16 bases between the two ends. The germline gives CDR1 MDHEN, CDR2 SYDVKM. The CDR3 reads CASSLVQGAVGNQPQHF. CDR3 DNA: TGTGCCAGCAGTTTAGTCCAAGGGGCAGTAGGCAATCAGCCCCAGCATTTT.

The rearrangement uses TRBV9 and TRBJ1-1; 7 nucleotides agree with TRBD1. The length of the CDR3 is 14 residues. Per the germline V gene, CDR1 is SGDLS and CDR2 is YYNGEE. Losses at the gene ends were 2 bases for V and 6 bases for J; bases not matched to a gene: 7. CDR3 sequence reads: CASSVTGRSAEAFF. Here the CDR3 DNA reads TGTGCCAGCAGCGTGACAGGGCGATCGGCTGAAGCTTTCTTT.

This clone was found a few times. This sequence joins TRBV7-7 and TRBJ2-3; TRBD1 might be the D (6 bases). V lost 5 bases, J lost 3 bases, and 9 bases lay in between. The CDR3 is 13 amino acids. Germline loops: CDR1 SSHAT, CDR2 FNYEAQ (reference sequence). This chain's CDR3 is CASSAQGTDTQYF. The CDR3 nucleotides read TGTGCCAGCAGCGCACAGGGTACAGATACGCAGTATTTT.

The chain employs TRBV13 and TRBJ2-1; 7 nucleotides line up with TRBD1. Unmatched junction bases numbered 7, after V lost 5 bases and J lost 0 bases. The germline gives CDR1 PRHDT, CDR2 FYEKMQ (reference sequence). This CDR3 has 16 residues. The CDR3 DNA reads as TGTGCCAGCAGCGAGACAGGGTTACTCTCCTACAATGAGCAGTTCTTC. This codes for CASSETGLLSYNEQFF.

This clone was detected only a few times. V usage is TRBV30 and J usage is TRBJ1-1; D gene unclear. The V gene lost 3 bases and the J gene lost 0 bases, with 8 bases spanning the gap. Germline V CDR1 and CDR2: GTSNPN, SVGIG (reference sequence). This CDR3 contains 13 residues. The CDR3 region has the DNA TGTGCCTGGAGCCATAGTATGAACACTGAAGCTTTCTTT. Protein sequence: CAWSHSMNTEAFF. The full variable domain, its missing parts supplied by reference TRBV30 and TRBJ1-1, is SQTIHQWPATLVQPVGSPLSLECTVEGTSNPNLYWYRQAAGRGLQLLFYSVGIGQISSEVPQNLSASRPQDRQFILSSKKLLLSDSGFYLCAWSHSMNTEAFFGQGTRLTVV.

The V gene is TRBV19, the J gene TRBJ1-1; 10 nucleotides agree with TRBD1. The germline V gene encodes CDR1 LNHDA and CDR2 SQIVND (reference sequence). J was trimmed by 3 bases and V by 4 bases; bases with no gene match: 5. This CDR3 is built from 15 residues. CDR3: CASSRGQGRYTEAFF. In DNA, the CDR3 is TGTGCCAGTAGTAGGGGACAGGGGAGGTACACTGAAGCTTTCTTT.

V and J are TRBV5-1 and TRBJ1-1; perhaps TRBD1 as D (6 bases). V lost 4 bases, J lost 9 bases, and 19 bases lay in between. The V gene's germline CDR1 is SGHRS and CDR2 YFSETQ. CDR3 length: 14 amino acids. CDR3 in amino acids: CASSQGRTVGQAFF. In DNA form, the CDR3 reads TGCGCCAGCAGCCAAGGTAGGACAGTGGGTCAAGCTTTCTTT.

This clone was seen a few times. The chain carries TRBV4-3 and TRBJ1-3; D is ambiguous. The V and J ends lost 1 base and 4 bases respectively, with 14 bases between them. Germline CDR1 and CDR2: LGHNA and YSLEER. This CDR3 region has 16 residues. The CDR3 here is CASSQAPGFLGNTIYF. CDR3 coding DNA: TGCGCCAGCAGCCAAGCCCCCGGTTTCCTGGGAAACACCATATATTTT.

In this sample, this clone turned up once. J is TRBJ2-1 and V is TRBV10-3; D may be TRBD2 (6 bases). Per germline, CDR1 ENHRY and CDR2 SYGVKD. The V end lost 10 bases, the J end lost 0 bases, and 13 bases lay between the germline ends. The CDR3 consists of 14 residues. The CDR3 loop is CATAGLSSYNEQFF. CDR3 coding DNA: TGTGCCACAGCGGGCTTGAGCTCCTACAATGAGCAGTTCTTC.

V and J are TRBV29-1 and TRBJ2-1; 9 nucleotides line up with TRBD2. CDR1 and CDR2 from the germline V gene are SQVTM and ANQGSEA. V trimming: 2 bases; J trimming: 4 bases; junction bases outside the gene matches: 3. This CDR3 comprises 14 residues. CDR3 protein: CSVERLAGYNEQFF. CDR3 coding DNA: TGCAGCGTTGAAAGGCTAGCGGGATACAATGAGCAGTTCTTC.

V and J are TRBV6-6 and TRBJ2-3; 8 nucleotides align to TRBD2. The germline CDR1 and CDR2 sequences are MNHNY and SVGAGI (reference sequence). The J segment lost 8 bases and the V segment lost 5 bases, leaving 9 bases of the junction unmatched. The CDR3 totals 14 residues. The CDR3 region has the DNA TGTGCCAGCAGTCCGGGACTAGTTAGCGGTACGCAGTATTTT. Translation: CASSPGLVSGTQYF.

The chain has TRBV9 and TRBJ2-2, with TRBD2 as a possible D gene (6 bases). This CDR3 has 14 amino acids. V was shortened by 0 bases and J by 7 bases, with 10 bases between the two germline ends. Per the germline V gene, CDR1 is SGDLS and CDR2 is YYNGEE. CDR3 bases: TGTGCCAGCAGCGTAGGAGGGGAGGTCGGGGAGCTGTTTTTT. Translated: CASSVGGEVGELFF.

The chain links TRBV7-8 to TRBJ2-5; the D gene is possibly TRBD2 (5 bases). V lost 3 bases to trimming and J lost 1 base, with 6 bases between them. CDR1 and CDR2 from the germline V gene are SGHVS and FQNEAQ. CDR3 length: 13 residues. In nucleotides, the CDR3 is TGTGCCAGCAGCTTCCGGGGCCAAGAGACCCAGTACTTC. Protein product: CASSFRGQETQYF.

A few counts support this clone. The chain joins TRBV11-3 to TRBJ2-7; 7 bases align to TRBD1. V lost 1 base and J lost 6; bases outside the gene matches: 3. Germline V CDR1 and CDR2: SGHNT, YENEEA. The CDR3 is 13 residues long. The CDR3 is CASSLATGVEQYF. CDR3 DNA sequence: TGTGCCAGCAGCTTAGCTACAGGGGTCGAGCAGTACTTC.

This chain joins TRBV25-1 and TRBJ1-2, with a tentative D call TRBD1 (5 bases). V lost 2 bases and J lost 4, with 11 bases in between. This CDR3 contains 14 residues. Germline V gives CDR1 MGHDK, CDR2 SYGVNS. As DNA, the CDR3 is TGTGCCAGCAGTGAAGGAGGGGTTGGCTATGGCTACACCTTC. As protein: CASSEGGVGYGYTF.

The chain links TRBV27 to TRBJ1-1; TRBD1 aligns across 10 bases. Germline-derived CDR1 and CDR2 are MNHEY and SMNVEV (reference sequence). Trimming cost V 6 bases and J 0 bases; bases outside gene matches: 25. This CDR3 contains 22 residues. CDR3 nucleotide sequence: TGTGCCAGCAGACTAGTACGTAGGGGACAGGGGACCCCTGGGACCTTGAACACTGAAGCTTTCTTT. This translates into CASRLVRRGQGTPGTLNTEAFF.

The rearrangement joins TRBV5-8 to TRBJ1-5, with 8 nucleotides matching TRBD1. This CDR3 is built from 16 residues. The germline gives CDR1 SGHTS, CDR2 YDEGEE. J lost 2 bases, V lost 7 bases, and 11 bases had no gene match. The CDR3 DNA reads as TGTGCCAGCGGAGACAGGGGCGGACTGGGCAATCAGCCCCAGCATTTT. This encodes CASGDRGGLGNQPQHF. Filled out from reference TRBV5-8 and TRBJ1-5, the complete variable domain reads EAGVTQSPTHLIKTRGQQATLRCSPISGHTSVYWYQQALGLGLQFLLWYDEGEERNRGNFPPRFSGRQFPNYSSELNVNALELEDSALYLCASGDRGGLGNQPQHFGDGTRLSIL.

As DNA, the CDR3 is TGTGCCAGCAGCAAAAGGTGGACAGAGTTCACAGATACGCAGTATTTT. Translated, it gives CASSKRWTEFTDTQYF. The gene calls are TRBV21-1 and TRBJ2-3; the table calls TRBD1, which could not be checked here. TRBV21-1 counts as a pseudogene. This CDR3 has 16 residues.

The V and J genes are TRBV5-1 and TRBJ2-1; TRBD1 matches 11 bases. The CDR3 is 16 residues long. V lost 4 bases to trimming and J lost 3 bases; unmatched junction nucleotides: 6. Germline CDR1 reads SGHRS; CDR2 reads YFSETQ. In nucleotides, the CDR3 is TGCGCCAGCAGCACAACCGGGACAGGGGGCTACAATGAGCAGTTCTTC. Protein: CASSTTGTGGYNEQFF.

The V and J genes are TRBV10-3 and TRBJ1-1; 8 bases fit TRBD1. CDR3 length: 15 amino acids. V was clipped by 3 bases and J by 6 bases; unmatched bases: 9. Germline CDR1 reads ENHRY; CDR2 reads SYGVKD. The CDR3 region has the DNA TGTGCCATCAGTGACGGAAGTCAGGGGGCTGCTGAAGCTTTCTTT. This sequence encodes CAISDGSQGAAEAFF.

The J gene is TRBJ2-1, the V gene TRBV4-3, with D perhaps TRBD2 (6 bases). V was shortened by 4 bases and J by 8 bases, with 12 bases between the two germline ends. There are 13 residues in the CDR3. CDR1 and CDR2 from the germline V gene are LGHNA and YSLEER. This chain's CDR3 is CASSLEASDEQFF. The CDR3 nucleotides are TGCGCCAGCAGCCTCGAAGCTAGCGATGAGCAGTTCTTC.

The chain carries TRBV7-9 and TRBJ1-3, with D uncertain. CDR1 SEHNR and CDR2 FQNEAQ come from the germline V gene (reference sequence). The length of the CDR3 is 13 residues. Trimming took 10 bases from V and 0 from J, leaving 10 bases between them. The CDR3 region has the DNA TGTGCCACTCGGGATTTCTCTGGAAACACCATATATTTT. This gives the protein CATRDFSGNTIYF.

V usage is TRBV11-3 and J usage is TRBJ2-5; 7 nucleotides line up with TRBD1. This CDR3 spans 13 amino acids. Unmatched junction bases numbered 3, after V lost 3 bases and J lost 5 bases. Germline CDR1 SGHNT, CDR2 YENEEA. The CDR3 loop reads CASSLTGTETQYF. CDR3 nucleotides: TGTGCCAGCAGCTTGACAGGGACGGAGACCCAGTACTTC.

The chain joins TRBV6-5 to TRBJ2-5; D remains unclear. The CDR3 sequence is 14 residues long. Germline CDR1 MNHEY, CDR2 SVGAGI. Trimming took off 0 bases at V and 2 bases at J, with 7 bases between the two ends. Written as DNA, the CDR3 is TGTGCCAGCAGTTACTCGGGCACTCAAGAGACCCAGTACTTC. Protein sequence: CASSYSGTQETQYF.

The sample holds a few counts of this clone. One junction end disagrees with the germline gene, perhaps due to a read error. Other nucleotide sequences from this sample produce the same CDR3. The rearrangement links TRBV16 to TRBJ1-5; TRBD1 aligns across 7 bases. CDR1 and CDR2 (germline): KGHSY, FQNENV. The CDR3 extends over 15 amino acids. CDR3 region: CASSPVPLRGQPQHF. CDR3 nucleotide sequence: TGTGCCAGCAGCCCGGTCCCGTTGAGGGGACAGCCGCAGCATTTT.

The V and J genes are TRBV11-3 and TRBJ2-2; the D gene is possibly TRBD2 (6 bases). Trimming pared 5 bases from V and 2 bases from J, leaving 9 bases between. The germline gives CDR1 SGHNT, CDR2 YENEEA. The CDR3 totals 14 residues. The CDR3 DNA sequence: TGTGCCAGCAGCCAGGGACTTAACACCGGGGAGCTGTTTTTT. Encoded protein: CASSQGLNTGELFF.

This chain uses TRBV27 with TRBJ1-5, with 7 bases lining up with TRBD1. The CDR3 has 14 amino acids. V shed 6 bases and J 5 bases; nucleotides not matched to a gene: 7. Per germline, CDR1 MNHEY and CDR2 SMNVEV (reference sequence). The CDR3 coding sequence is TGTGCCAGCAGCCGCCGAGACAGGGATCAGCCCCAGCATTTT. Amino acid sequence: CASSRRDRDQPQHF.

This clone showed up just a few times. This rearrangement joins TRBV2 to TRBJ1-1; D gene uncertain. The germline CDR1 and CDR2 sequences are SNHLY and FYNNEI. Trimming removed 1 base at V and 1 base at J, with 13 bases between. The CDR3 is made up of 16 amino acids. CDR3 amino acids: CASSEEGWGENTEAFF. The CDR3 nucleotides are TGTGCCAGCAGTGAAGAAGGGTGGGGAGAGAACACTGAAGCTTTCTTT.

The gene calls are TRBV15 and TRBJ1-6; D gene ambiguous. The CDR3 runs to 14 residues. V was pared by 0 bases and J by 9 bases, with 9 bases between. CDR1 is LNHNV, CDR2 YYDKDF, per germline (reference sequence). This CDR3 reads CATSRDTAGSPLHF. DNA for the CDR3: TGTGCCACCAGCAGAGATACAGCAGGTTCACCCCTCCACTTT.

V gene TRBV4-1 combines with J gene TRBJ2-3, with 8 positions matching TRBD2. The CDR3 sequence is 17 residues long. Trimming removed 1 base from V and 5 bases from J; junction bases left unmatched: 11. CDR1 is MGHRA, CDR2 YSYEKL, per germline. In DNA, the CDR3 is TGCGCCAGCAGCCAAGTGGGAGCGGGGGCCACCGGAGATACGCAGTATTTT. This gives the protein CASSQVGAGATGDTQYF.